Included here is one TCR beta chain sequence, with context. Original analysis: Counts of nucleated cells, estimated from reference gene primer amplification, were obtained. Profiled with immunoSEQ multiplex PCR; TCRdb holds only in-frame clones, not every one. V, J and clone size are taken as reported in that table, and D and trimming were inferred from the DNA itself. The sample carries approximately 140,000 clones, around three quarters recorded once. Trimming took off 3 bases at V and 1 base at J, with 6 bases between the two ends. CDR1 KGHSH and CDR2 LQKENI come from the germline V gene. The CDR3 is 13 amino acids. This specimen comes from a study of blood T cell repertoires in COVID-19. About the study: Samples came from the United States, Italy and Spain, spanning acute and convalescent COVID-19. T cells, B-cell-depleted T cells, or PBMCs provided the cDNA or gDNA that served as material.

The genes are TRBV18 and TRBJ1-1; no definite D call. Sequencing used peripheral blood. This TCR came from a man between 50 and 59 years old with acute or convalescent COVID-19. In nucleotides, the CDR3 is TGTGCCAGCTCACCGAGTAAGAACACTGAAGCTTTCTTT. Residues: CASSPSKNTEAFF.